The 24 T cell receptor beta chains below all came from one sample that was sequenced in a study of metastatic and nonmetastatic thyroid tumors. TCRdb recomputed clones from the PCR reads via MiXCR. The table has 10,000 to 15,000 clones, 20% to 30% seen once. Thyroid surgery was preceded by no treatment in any patient. Specimen: tumor tissue. All receptors come from a female donor with papillary thyroid cancer or a benign thyroid nodule (not recorded which). Some clones in this sample may be carry-over from other donors' samples.

This clone has only a few counts. The rearrangement links TRBV7-8 to TRBJ2-6; D could derive from TRBD1 or TRBD2 (5 bases each). Deletions cut 1 base from V and 4 bases from J, with 11 bases between. This CDR3 is 16 amino acids long. From germline, CDR1 is SGHVS and CDR2 FQNEAQ. CDR3 region: CASSLDQGAGANVLTF. DNA for the CDR3: TGTGCCAGCAGCTTAGACCAGGGAGCCGGGGCCAACGTCCTGACTTTC. Full variable domain (rest looked up from reference TRBV7-8 and TRBJ2-6): GAGVSQSPRYKVAKRGQDVALRCDPISGHVSLFWYQQALGQGPEFLTYFQNEAQLDKSGLPSDRFFAERPEGSVSTLKIQRTQQEDSAVYLCASSLDQGAGANVLTFGAGSRLTVL.

Worth noting for this clone: It may be a read error: a sequence one base away is much more abundant. The same CDR3 arises from other DNA sequences in this sample as well. The chain joins TRBV6-4 to TRBJ2-3, with 7 nucleotides matching TRBD2. Germline CDR1 MRHNA, CDR2 SNTAGT. This CDR3 is 16 amino acids long. J was trimmed by 4 bases and V by 0 bases; bases with no gene match: 7. The CDR3 here is CASSDSRTSDADTQYF. The CDR3 DNA reads TGTGCCAGCAGTGACTCTCGTACTAGCGACGCAGATACGCAGTATTTT.

This clone turned up a few times. The chain uses TRBV28 and TRBJ1-3, with 11 bases fitting TRBD1. Germline CDR1 reads MDHEN; CDR2 reads SYDVKM. With 2 bases clipped from V and 4 bases from J, the junction kept 4 bases outside the gene matches. CDR3 length equals 16 residues. The CDR3 reads CASSLGQGAGGNTIYF. CDR3 sequence (DNA): TGTGCCAGCAGTTTAGGACAGGGGGCTGGAGGAAACACCATATATTTT.

V usage is TRBV7-2 and J usage is TRBJ2-7, with 7 bases fitting TRBD1. The V and J ends lost 3 bases and 0 bases, in that order; junction bases with no gene match: 5. The CDR3 contains 15 residues. CDR1 is SGHTA and CDR2 is FQGNSA in the germline V gene. The CDR3 DNA is TGTGCCAGCAGCTTCCGGGACAGCCTCTCCTACGAGCAGTACTTC. Translated, it gives CASSFRDSLSYEQYF.

This clone was recorded many times. The chain combines TRBV5-1 with TRBJ2-5; the D is unclear. Trimming pared 1 base from V and 5 bases from J, leaving 3 bases between. The CDR3 is 11 residues long. The germline CDR1 and CDR2 sequences are SGHRS and YFSETQ. The DNA for the CDR3 is TGCGCCAGCAGCTTGTATGAGACCCAGTACTTC. Translating gives CASSLYETQYF.

The chain couples TRBV5-4 to TRBJ2-5; D possibly corresponds to TRBD2 (6 bases). CDR1 and CDR2 from the germline V gene are SGHNT and YYREEE (reference sequence). The CDR3 is 14 amino acids. V lost 0 bases and J 2 bases, leaving 8 bases between the germline ends. CDR3: CASSLGAGQETQYF. The CDR3 region has the DNA TGTGCCAGCAGCTTGGGGGCGGGACAAGAGACCCAGTACTTC.

The rearrangement uses TRBV5-1 and TRBJ1-2; possibly TRBD1 for D (5 bases). Germline V gene sequence: CDR1 SGHRS, CDR2 YFSETQ. The CDR3 extends over 12 amino acids. V was clipped by 0 bases and J by 10 bases, with 10 bases between them. In nucleotides, the CDR3 is TGCGCCAGCAGCTTGGTGGGGGATGTCTACACCTTC. It codes for CASSLVGDVYTF.

This chain joins TRBV6-2 or TRBV6-3 and TRBJ1-5; perhaps TRBD1 as D (5 bases). The germline CDR1 and CDR2 sequences are MNHEY and SVGEGT. The V end was cut by 7 bases, the J end by 1 base, with 17 bases between. The CDR3 is 16 amino acids. Here the CDR3 reads CASTQQVARSNQPQHF. DNA for the CDR3: TGTGCCAGCACTCAACAGGTGGCGCGGAGCAATCAGCCCCAGCATTTT.

This clone was observed at least ten times. The rearrangement links TRBV15 to TRBJ2-1; D might be TRBD1 (6 bases). Trimming took 0 bases from V and 4 from J, leaving 16 bases between them. The CDR3 has 17 amino acids. The germline CDR1 and CDR2 sequences are LNHNV and YYDKDF (reference sequence). The CDR3 DNA reads TGTGCCACCAGCAGAGATATAAGGGGACACCTATACAATGAGCAGTTCTTC. Translation gives CATSRDIRGHLYNEQFF.

V and J are TRBV10-3 and TRBJ1-3, with D possibly matching TRBD1 (5 bases). This CDR3 is built from 13 residues. V was trimmed by 8 bases and J by 0 bases, leaving 8 bases between them. In germline, CDR1 is ENHRY, CDR2 SYGVKD. The CDR3 protein is CAIGGDSGNTIYF. The CDR3 nucleotides are TGTGCCATCGGGGGTGACTCTGGAAACACCATATATTTT.

This chain connects TRBV11-2 to TRBJ2-1; 7 bases are a match to TRBD2. J was trimmed by 2 bases and V by 5 bases; bases with no gene match: 9. CDR3 length: 16 residues. The germline V gene has CDR1 SGHAT and CDR2 FQNNGV. Here the CDR3 reads CASSTLLAPTYNEQFF. The CDR3 region has the DNA TGTGCCAGCAGCACCTTACTAGCGCCAACCTACAATGAGCAGTTCTTC. The whole variable domain, remainder taken from reference TRBV11-2 and TRBJ2-1, is EAGVAQSPRYKIIEKRQSVAFWCNPISGHATLYWYQQILGQGPKLLIQFQNNGVVDDSQLPKDRFSAERLKGVDSTLKIQPAKLEDSAVYLCASSTLLAPTYNEQFFGPGTRLTVL.

This clone was observed at least ten times. A much larger clonotype is one base distant, so this may be a read error. CDR3 sequence reads: CASSLQPGTGIHRPQHF. CDR3 sequence (DNA): TGCGCCAGCAGCTTACAACCCGGGACAGGGATACATCGGCCCCAGCATTTT. The rearrangement joins TRBV4-1 to TRBJ1-5; the match to TRBD1 covers 9 bases. The V and J ends lost 5 bases and 9 bases, in that order; junction bases with no gene match: 17. CDR1 and CDR2 from the germline V gene are MGHRA and YSYEKL. The CDR3 contains 17 residues.

Notes on this clone: At one end the junction does not follow the germline gene, possibly because of a read error. CDR3 bases: TGTGCCGGCAGTGAAGATCTGGGAACCTACGAGCAGTACTTC. Translation: CAGSEDLGTYEQYF. This rearrangement joins TRBV2 to TRBJ2-7; no clear D gene. Germline V gives CDR1 SNHLY, CDR2 FYNNEI. The CDR3 spans 14 residues.

The V gene is TRBV19, the J gene TRBJ1-2; D call uncertain. The CDR3 extends over 13 amino acids. CDR1 and CDR2 (germline): LNHDA, SQIVND (reference sequence). Trimming took off 3 bases at V and 4 bases at J, with 9 bases between the two ends. CDR3 sequence reads: CASSMEVRYGYTF. CDR3 bases: TGTGCCAGTAGTATGGAGGTACGCTATGGCTACACCTTC.

This chain connects TRBV25-1 to TRBJ1-1; 7 bases map to TRBD1. The CDR3 consists of 14 residues. V lost 0 bases to trimming and J lost 5 bases; unmatched junction nucleotides: 3. Germline V lookup: CDR1 MGHDK, CDR2 SYGVNS. Written as DNA, the CDR3 is TGTGCCAGCAGTGAATACAGGGGGTGGACTGAAGCTTTCTTT. Amino acid sequence: CASSEYRGWTEAFF.

This clone was seen many times. V gene TRBV13 combines with J gene TRBJ2-3, with unresolved D. The CDR3 runs 14 residues. Per the germline V gene, CDR1 is PRHDT and CDR2 is FYEKMQ (reference sequence). V was trimmed by 1 base and J by 6 bases, leaving 11 bases between them. The CDR3 coding sequence is TGTGCCAGCAGCTTAGCAACCATTTCGGATACGCAGTATTTT. Encoded protein: CASSLATISDTQYF. The variable domain in full, with the rest retrieved from reference TRBV13 and TRBJ2-3, is AAGVIQSPRHLIKEKRETATLKCYPIPRHDTVYWYQQGPGQDPQFLISFYEKMQSDKGSIPDRFSAQQFSDYHSELNMSSLELGDSALYFCASSLATISDTQYFGPGTRLTVL.

The table lists this clone with a count of one. The rearrangement links TRBV11-2 to TRBJ2-7, with 10 bases matching TRBD2. Per the germline V gene, CDR1 is SGHAT and CDR2 is FQNNGV. Unmatched junction bases numbered 16, after V lost 1 base and J lost 4 bases. CDR3 length equals 19 residues. CDR3 nucleotide sequence: TGTGCCAGCAGCTTAGTTAGCGGGAGGCTGGGGGCTGGAGGGTACGAGCAGTACTTC. Amino acid sequence: CASSLVSGRLGAGGYEQYF.

This clone is deemed medium-sized. This chain links TRBV6-2 or TRBV6-3 with TRBJ1-2; D not certain. The CDR3 covers 13 residues. V was clipped by 6 bases and J by 4 bases, with 12 bases between them. Germline-derived CDR1 and CDR2 are MNHEY and SVGEGT. In nucleotides, the CDR3 is TGTGCCAGCAGCGCCCGAGATGTCTATGGCTACACCTTC. Translated, it gives CASSARDVYGYTF.

This sequence joins TRBV6-1 and TRBJ2-7; D possibly corresponds to TRBD1 (7 bases). Germline assignment: CDR1 MNHNS and CDR2 SASEGT. The CDR3 is 15 amino acids. Trimming pared 4 bases from V and 3 bases from J, leaving 16 bases between. The CDR3 nucleotides read TGTGCCAGCAGTGCTGGGGGGACAGCAATCTACGAGCAGTACTTC. This translates into CASSAGGTAIYEQYF.

V is TRBV5-5 and J is TRBJ2-2; no definite D call. The CDR3 extends over 13 amino acids. Looked up from germline, CDR1 is SGHKS and CDR2 is YYEKEE (reference sequence). V was cut by 4 bases and J by 3 bases, with 7 bases left in between. In DNA form, the CDR3 reads TGTGCCAGCAGCCCCTGGGACACCGGGGAGCTGTTTTTT. It specifies CASSPWDTGELFF.

This clone was seen only a few times. A single base separates this from a much larger clone, so it may be a read error. The chain combines TRBV11-2 with TRBJ2-1, with 10 bases aligning to TRBD2. Germline V gives CDR1 SGHAT, CDR2 FQNNGV. This CDR3 has 15 amino acids. The DNA of the CDR3 is TGTGCCAGCAGCTCACGGACTAGCGGACTCAATGGGCAGTTCTTC. Translating gives CASSSRTSGLNGQFF.

This clone was counted ten times or more. V usage is TRBV20-1 and J usage is TRBJ1-2; TRBD1 is a possible D gene (5 bases). Germline V gene sequence: CDR1 DFQATT, CDR2 SNEGSKA (reference sequence). The CDR3 has 14 amino acids. V shed 5 bases and J shed 3 bases, with 16 bases lying between them. CDR3 bases: TGCAGTGCTCCAGGACAACTTGGGGACTATGGCTACACCTTC. Protein product: CSAPGQLGDYGYTF.

This clone has a handful of counts. It may be a read error: a sequence one base away is much more abundant. The chain combines TRBV2 with TRBJ1-1; 10 bases are shared with TRBD1. CDR1 is SNHLY and CDR2 is FYNNEI in the germline V gene. V gave up 9 bases and J gave up 10 bases; unmatched junction bases: 11. The CDR3 extends over 13 amino acids. The CDR3 loop is CARSGTGDSGAFF. CDR3 coding DNA: TGTGCCAGGTCCGGGACAGGGGATTCGGGAGCTTTCTTT.

This clone has a count of ten or more. A much larger clone is a single base away; this may be a read error. V usage is TRBV12-3 or TRBV12-4 and J usage is TRBJ2-2; D gene uncertain. The CDR3 has 13 residues. CDR3 nucleotides: TGTGCCATCAGTTTCGGTCTCACCGGGGAGCTGTTTTTT. This encodes CAISFGLTGELFF.